Presented here are 2 T cell receptor beta chains from one specimen sequenced in a study of blood T cell repertoires in COVID-19. Here immunoSEQ multiplex PCR was the method, and the copy in TCRdb shows in-frame clones only, minus some. The sample lists more than 350,000 clones; about 87% were seen once. The sample taken for sequencing was PBMCs or T cells enriched from blood (not recorded which). These receptors were taken from a woman aged 50 to 65 who had recovered from COVID-19.

The rearrangement uses TRBV19 and TRBJ1-6, with D unclear. In germline, CDR1 is LNHDA, CDR2 SQIVND (reference sequence). The CDR3 extends over 14 amino acids. The V gene lost 3 bases and the J gene lost 7 bases, with 10 bases spanning the gap. CDR3 in amino acids: CASSMSDRNSPLHF. The CDR3 DNA reads as TGTGCCAGTAGTATGAGCGATAGGAATTCACCCCTCCACTTT.

This clone is a singleton in its sample. The V call is TRBV14, the J call TRBJ2-1; the D gene is possibly TRBD2 (5 bases). The ends were cut back, 4 bases at V and 1 base at J, with 17 bases in the middle. Germline CDR1 is SGHDN and CDR2 is FVKESK. This CDR3 region has 17 residues. CDR3 amino acids: CASSPIGLPTSYNEQFF. The CDR3 DNA reads as TGTGCCAGCAGCCCTATCGGACTGCCCACGTCCTACAATGAGCAGTTCTTC.